The clone carrying this TCR beta chain was seen a single time. The sample comes from a study of control samples from healthy donors and cancer patients. Clones were sequenced by immunoSEQ multiplex PCR, and TCRdb holds only the in-frame ones, with some missing. The sample has about 190,000 clones, about 90% seen once. The CDR3 spans 17 residues. CDR1 is SEHNR and CDR2 is FQNEAQ in the germline V gene (reference sequence). V was pared by 0 bases and J by 2 bases, with 16 bases between. The TCR sequence derives from a man between 25 and 39 years old in good health. The chain employs TRBV7-9 and TRBJ1-1; TRBD1 might be the D (6 bases). Input material: blood. The CDR3 region is CASSLAQGQVTNTEAFF. As DNA, the CDR3 is TGTGCCAGCAGCTTAGCGCAGGGGCAGGTTACTAACACTGAAGCTTTCTTT.